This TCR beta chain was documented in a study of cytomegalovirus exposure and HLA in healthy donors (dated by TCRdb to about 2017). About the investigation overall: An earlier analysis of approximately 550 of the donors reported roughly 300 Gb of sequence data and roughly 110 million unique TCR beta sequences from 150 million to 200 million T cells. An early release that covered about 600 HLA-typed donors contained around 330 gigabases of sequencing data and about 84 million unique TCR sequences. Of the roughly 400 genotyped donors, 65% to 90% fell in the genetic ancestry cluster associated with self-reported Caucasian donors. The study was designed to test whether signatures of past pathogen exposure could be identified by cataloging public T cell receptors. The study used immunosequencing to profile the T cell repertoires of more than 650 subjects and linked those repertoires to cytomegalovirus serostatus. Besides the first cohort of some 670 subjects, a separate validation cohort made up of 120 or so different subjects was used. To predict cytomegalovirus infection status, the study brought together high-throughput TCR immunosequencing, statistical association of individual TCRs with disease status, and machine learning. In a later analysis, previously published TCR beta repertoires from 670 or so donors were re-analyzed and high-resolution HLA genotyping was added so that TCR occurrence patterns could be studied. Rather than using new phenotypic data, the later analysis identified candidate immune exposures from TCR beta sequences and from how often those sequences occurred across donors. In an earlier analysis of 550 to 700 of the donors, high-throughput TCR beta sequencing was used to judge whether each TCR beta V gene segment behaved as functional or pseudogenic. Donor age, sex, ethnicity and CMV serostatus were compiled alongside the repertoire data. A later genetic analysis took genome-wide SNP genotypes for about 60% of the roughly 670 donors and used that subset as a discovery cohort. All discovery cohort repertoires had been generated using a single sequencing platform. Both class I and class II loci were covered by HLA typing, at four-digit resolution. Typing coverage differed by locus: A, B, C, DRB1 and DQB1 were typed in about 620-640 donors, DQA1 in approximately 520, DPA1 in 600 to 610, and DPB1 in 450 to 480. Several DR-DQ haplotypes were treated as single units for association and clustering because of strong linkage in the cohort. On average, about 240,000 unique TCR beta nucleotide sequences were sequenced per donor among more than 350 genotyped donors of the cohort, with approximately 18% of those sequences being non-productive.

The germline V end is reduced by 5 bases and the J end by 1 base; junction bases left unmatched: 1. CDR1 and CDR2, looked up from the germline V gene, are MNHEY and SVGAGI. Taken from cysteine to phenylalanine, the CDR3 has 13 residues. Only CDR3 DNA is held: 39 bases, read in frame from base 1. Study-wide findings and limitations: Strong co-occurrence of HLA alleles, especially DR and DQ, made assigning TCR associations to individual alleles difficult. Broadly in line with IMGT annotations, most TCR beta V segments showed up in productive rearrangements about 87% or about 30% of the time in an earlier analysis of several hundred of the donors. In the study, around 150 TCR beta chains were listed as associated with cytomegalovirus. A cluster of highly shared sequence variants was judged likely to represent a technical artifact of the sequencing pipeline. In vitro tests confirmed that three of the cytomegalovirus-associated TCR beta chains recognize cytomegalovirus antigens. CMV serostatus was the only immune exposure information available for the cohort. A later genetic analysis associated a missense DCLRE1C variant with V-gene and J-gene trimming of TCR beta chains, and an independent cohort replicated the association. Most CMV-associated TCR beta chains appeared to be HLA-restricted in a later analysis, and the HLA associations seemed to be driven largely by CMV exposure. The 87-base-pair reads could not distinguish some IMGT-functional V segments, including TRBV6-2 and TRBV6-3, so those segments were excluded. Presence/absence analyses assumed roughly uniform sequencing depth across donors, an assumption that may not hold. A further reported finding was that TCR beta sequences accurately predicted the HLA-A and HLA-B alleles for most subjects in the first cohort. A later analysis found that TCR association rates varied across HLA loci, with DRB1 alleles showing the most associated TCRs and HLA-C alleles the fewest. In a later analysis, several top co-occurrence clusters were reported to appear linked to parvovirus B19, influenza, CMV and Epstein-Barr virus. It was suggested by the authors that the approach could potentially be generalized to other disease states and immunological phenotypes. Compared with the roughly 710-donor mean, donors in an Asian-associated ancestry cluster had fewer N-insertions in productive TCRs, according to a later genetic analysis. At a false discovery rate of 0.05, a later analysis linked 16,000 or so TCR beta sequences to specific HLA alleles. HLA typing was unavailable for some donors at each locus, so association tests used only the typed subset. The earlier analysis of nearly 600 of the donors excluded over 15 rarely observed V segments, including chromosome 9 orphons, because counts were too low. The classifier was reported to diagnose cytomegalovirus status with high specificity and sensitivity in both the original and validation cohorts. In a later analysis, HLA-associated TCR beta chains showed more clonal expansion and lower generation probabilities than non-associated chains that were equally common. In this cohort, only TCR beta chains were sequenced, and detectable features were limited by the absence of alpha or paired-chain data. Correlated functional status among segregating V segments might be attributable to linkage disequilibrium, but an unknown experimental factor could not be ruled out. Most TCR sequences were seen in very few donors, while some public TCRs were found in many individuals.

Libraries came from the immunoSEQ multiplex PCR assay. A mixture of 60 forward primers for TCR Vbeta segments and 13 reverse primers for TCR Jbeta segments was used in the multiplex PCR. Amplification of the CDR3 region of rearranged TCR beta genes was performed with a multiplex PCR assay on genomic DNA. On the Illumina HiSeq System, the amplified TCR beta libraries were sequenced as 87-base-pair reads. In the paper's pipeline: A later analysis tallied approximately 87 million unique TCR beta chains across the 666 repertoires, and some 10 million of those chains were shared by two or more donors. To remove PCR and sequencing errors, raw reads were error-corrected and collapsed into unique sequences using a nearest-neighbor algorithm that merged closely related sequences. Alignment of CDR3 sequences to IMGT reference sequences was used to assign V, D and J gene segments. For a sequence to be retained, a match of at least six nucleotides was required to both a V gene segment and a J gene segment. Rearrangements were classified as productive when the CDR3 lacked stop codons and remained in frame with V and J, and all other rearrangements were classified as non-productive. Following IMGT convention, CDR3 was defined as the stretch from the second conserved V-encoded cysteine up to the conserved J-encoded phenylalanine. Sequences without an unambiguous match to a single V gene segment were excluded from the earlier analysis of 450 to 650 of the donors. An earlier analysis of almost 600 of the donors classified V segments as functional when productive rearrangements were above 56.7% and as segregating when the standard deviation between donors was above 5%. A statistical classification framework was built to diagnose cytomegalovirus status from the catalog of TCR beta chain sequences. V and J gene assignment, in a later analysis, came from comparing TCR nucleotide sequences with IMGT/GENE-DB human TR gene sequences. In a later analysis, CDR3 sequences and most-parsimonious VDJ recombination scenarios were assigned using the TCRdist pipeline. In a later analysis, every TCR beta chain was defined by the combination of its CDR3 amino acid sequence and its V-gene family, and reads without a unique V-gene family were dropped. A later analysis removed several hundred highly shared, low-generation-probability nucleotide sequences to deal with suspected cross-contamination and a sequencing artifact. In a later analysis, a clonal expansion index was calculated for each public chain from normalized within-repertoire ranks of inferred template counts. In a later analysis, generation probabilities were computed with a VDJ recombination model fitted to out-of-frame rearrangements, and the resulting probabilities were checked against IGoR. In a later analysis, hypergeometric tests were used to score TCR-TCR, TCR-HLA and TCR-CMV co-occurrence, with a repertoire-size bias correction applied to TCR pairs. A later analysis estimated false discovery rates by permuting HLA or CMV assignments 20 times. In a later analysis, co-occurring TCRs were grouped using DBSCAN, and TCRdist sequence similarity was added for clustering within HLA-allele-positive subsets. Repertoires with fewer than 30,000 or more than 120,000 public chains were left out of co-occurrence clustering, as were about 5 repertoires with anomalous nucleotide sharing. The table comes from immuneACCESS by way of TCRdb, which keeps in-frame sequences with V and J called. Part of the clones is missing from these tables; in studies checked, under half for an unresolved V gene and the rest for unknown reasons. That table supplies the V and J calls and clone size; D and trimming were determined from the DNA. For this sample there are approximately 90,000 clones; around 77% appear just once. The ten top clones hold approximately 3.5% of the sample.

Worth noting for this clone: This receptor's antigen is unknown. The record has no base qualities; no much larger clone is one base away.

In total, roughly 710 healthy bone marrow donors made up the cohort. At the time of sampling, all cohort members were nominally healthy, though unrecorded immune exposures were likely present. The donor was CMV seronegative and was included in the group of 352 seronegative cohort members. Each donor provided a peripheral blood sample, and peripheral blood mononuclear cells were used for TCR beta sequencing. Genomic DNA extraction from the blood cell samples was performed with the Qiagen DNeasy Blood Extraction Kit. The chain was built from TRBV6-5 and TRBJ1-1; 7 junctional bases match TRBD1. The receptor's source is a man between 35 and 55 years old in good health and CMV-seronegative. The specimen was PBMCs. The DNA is TGTGCCAGCAGTAGACAGGGGAACACTGAAGCTTTCTTT. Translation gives CASSRQGNTEAFF.